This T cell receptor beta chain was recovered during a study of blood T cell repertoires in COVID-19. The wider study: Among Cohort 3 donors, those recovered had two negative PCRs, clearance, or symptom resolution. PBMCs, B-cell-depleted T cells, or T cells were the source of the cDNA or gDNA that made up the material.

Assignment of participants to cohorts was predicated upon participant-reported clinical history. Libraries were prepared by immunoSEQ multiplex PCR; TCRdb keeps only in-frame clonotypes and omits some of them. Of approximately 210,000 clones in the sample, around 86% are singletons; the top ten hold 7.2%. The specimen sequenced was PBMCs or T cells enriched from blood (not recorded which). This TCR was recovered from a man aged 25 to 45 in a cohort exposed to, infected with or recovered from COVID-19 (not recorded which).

The CDR3 reads CASSYSRQGNRNSPLHF. The CDR3, as DNA: TGTGCCAGCAGTTACTCCCGACAGGGGAATCGGAATTCACCCCTCCACTTT. The chain carries TRBV6-2 or TRBV6-3 and TRBJ1-6; TRBD1 agrees at 8 bases. The CDR3 sequence is 17 residues long. Per germline, CDR1 MNHEY and CDR2 SVGEGT. V lost 0 bases, J lost 7 bases, and 8 bases stayed unmatched.